The clone carrying this T cell receptor beta chain was detected ten times or more. Its antigen is unidentified. Time point: sample taken at primary tumor resection. The data were obtained in a study of spatial heterogeneity in lung cancer. On the study more broadly: A module score for T cells, taken from matched bulk RNA-seq, correlated strongly with TCR transcript counts in tumor regions.

General observations from the study: Expanded alpha and beta TCR counts within tumors tracked tumor mutation counts. The authors estimated that approximately 7% of tumor T cells were covered for alpha chains and about 13% for beta chains.

V was trimmed by 5 bases and J by 4 bases, leaving 14 bases between them. Germline lookup yields CDR1 SGHTA and CDR2 FQGNSA. This CDR3 is 15 amino acids long. MiXCR, applied by TCRdb to the 5' RACE reads, yields one record per CDR3 protein. This table has around 13,000 distinct CDR3 sequences, 4% to 5.5% appearing once. The genes are TRBV7-2 and TRBJ1-4, with D perhaps matching TRBD1 (5 bases). The TCR originated in a male donor with early-stage non-small cell lung cancer. The specimen was lung tumor tissue, collected at surgery. The CDR3 reads CASSPFRGRNEKLFF. CDR3 in DNA: TGTGCCAGCAGCCCATTCCGGGGCCGTAATGAAAAACTGTTTTTT.